These T cell receptor beta chains were read from a single sample in a study of technical replicates of blood from a few donors. The method was immunoSEQ multiplex PCR; TCRdb's version includes in-frame clones alone and lacks a portion of them. The top ten hold 4.7% of the sample, which has tens of thousands of clones, 85% to 95% seen once. Sequenced input: PBMCs. These receptors all come from a human donor in good health. Some clones in this sample may be carry-over from other donors' samples. The CDR3 runs from the conserved cysteine through the conserved F or W. The order of the fields is D gene, CDR3 length, clone size, V gene, J gene, CDR3 DNA, CDR3 protein. A D gene is named only where the DNA matches it firmly. The size field is filled for only some rows; it gives once, few, many or a size class.

TRBD1	14	.	TRBV2	TRBJ1-5	TGTGCCAGCAGTCGACAGGGGGCGAATCAGCCCCAGCATTTT	CASSRQGANQPQHF
TRBD2	20	.	TRBV4-1	TRBJ2-5	TGCGCCAGCAGCCAAGAGTTAGGAAGGACTAGCGGGGGGGATGAGGAGACCCAGTACTTC	CASSQELGRTSGGDEETQYF
TRBD2	16	.	TRBV2	TRBJ2-5	TGTGCCAGCAGCAAAGAGGAACTAGCGGGAAGGGAGACCCAGTACTTC	CASSKEELAGRETQYF
.	13	.	TRBV19	TRBJ1-3	TGTGCCAGTAGCGTCCCCTGGCGGAACACCATATATTTT	CASSVPWRNTIYF
.	12	.	TRBV13	TRBJ2-7	TGTGCCAGCGGGGTGGGAGGTTACGAGCAGTACTTC	CASGVGGYEQYF
.	13	.	TRBV7-9	TRBJ1-1	TGTGCCAGCAGCCCCCCAGGAGGGACTGAAGCTTTCTTT	CASSPPGGTEAFF
.	11	.	TRBV30	TRBJ1-2	TGTGCCTGGAGCTGGGGGGATGGCTACACCTTC	CAWSWGDGYTF
TRBD2	14	.	TRBV7-3	TRBJ2-3	TGTGCCAGCAGCTGGGGAGGGGTCAGAGATACGCAGTATTTT	CASSWGGVRDTQYF
TRBD2	16	.	TRBV15	TRBJ2-7	TGTGCCACCGGTACTAGCGGGAGGACTTCTTCCTACGAGCAGTACTTC	CATGTSGRTSSYEQYF
.	13	.	TRBV9	TRBJ2-7	TGTGCCAGCAGCGTAGCTCAGACATCCGAGCAGTACTTC	CASSVAQTSEQYF
TRBD2	15	once	TRBV30	TRBJ2-7	TGTGCCTGGAGTGTATTTGGGACTAGCGGGAGACAGCAGTACTTC	CAWSVFGTSGRQQYF
TRBD2	15	.	TRBV19	TRBJ2-5	TGTGCCAGTAAGAAGGCGGGGGGAAGAAAAGAGACCCAGTACTTC	CASKKAGGRKETQYF
.	13	few	TRBV6-5	TRBJ1-2	TGTGCCAGTAGAGACAGTCCCCTTTATGGCTACACCTTC	CASRDSPLYGYTF
.	13	few	TRBV19	TRBJ1-2	TGTGCCAGTAGCGCGGAATTTGGGTATGGCTACACCTTC	CASSAEFGYGYTF
.	15	.	TRBV6-1	TRBJ1-3	TGTGCCAGCAGCCCGGTATTGAGCTCTGGAAACACCATATATTTT	CASSPVLSSGNTIYF
.	14	.	TRBV5-6	TRBJ1-2	TGTGCCAGCAGCTTGGTCAGCAACCAGGCTGGCTACACCTTC	CASSLVSNQAGYTF
.	13	.	TRBV4-3	TRBJ2-2	TGCGCCAGCAGCCCAGGGGTCGCCGGGGAGCTGTTTTTT	CASSPGVAGELFF
TRBD1	17	.	TRBV7-9	TRBJ1-2	TGTGCCAGCAGCCCTGAGTTCCGGAGACAGGGGGCGGATGGCTACACCTTC	CASSPEFRRQGADGYTF
TRBD2	14	once	TRBV7-8	TRBJ2-3	TGTGCCAGCAGCTTCATTAGCGGGAGTGATACGCAGTATTTT	CASSFISGSDTQYF
.	17	.	TRBV9	TRBJ2-5	TGTGCCAGCAGCGCCGGCTTCCTAGCGTCAAACCTGGGGTCCCAGTACTTC	CASSAGFLASNLGSQYF
TRBD2	13	.	TRBV2	TRBJ2-1	TGTGCCAGCAGGCCTAGCGGACACAATGAGCAGTTCTTC	CASRPSGHNEQFF
TRBD1	15	.	TRBV4-3	TRBJ1-2	TGCGCCAGCAGCCTCCTCAGAGGGGGCGCGGATGGCTACACCTTC	CASSLLRGGADGYTF
TRBD1	15	.	TRBV9	TRBJ1-1	TGTGCCAGCAGCTCGACGGGACAGCCGAACACTGAAGCTTTCTTT	CASSSTGQPNTEAFF
TRBD1	16	.	TRBV19	TRBJ1-1	TGTGCCAGTAGTTGGTCCAGGGGGTTGGTGAACACTGAAGCTTTCTTT	CASSWSRGLVNTEAFF
.	16	.	TRBV7-8	TRBJ1-6	TGTGCCAGCAGCTTAGATAACCGGGAATTACGTTCACCCCTCCACTTT	CASSLDNRELRSPLHF
TRBD2	16	.	TRBV6-4	TRBJ2-3	TGTGCCAGCAGTGAACGCGGGGGGGCAGGAACAGATACGCAGTATTTT	CASSERGGAGTDTQYF
TRBD2	14	.	TRBV6-6	TRBJ2-3	TGTGCCGTACTAGCGGGAGGTTGGGGGGATACGCAGTATTTT	CAVLAGGWGDTQYF
.	15	once	TRBV5-1	TRBJ1-5	TGCGCCAGCAGCACCGGCGACAGGACGAATCAGCCCCAGCATTTT	CASSTGDRTNQPQHF
TRBD1	15	.	TRBV18	TRBJ2-1	TGTGCCAGCTCACGAGGACAGGGGGCCTACAATGAGCAGTTCTTC	CASSRGQGAYNEQFF
.	13	.	TRBV21-1	TRBJ2-1	TGTGCCAGCAGCAGGGACAGGGCCGATGAGCAGTTCTTC	CASSRDRADEQFF
TRBD2	17	many	TRBV7-9	TRBJ2-2	TGTGCCAGCAGACCCGGGACTAGCGGGATCAACACCGGGGAGCTGTTTTTT	CASRPGTSGINTGELFF
.	14	.	TRBV7-9	TRBJ2-5	TGTGCCAGCAGCTTAGTAGCAGTTCAAGAGACCCAGTACTTC	CASSLVAVQETQYF
TRBD1	15	.	TRBV4-1	TRBJ1-5	TGCGCCAGCAGCCAAACCAAACAGGGGAATCAGCCCCAGCATTTT	CASSQTKQGNQPQHF
.	13	once	TRBV29-1	TRBJ2-5	TGCAGCGTGACCCGGGACACTCAAGAGACCCAGTACTTC	CSVTRDTQETQYF
.	13	.	TRBV4-1	TRBJ1-1	TGCGCCAGCAGCCAAGTCGTGGAGACTGAAGCTTTCTTT	CASSQVVETEAFF
.	13	.	TRBV29-1	TRBJ2-2	TGCAGCGTTGAAGCCAGGAACACCGGGGAGCTGTTTTTT	CSVEARNTGELFF
TRBD2	18	.	TRBV7-3	TRBJ2-1	TGTGCCAGCAGCCCCTCCGGGACTAGCGGGGGCCGAGGCAATGAGCAGTTCTTC	CASSPSGTSGGRGNEQFF